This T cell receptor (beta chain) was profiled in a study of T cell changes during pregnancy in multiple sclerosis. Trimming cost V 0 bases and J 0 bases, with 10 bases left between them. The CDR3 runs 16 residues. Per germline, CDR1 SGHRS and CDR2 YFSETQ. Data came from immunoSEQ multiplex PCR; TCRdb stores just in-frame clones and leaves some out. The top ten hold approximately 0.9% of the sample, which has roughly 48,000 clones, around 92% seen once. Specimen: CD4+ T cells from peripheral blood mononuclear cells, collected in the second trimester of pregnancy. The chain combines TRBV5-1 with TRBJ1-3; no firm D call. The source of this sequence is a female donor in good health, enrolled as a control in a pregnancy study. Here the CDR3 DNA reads TGCGCCAGCAGCTTGGCCCAACAGAGCTCTGGAAACACCATATATTTT. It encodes CASSLAQQSSGNTIYF. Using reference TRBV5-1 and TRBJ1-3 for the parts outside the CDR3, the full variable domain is KAGVTQTPRYLIKTRGQQVTLSCSPISGHRSVSWYQQTPGQGLQFLFEYFSETQRNKGNFPGRFSGRQFSNSRSEMNVSTLELGDSALYLCASSLAQQSSGNTIYFGEGSWLTVV.